Sequencing of this T cell receptor (beta chain) was carried out in a study of T cells in Graves' hyperthyroidism and ophthalmopathy. Notes on the study in general: Peripheral blood also featured most of the thyroid clonotypes expanded above 0.001.

CDR1 is SGHRS, CDR2 YFSETQ, per germline. V shed 4 bases and J shed 4 bases, with 20 bases lying between them. The CDR3 has 16 amino acids. With regard to this clonotype: Its matching antigen is unknown.

There were TCR beta CDR3 regions amplified from RNA transcripts. Primed by the HTBI set, a first-round RT-PCR was run on the TCR CDR3. TCRdb reprocessed the multiplex PCR reads via MiXCR and lists one record per CDR3 protein. The sample lists some 300,000 distinct CDR3 sequences, approximately 16% occurring once. Pregnant or lactating patients were excluded, as were those with uncontrolled infection or other autoimmune disease. J is TRBJ2-5 and V is TRBV5-1; perhaps TRBD1 as D (5 bases). The receptor's source is a young man with Graves' hyperthyroidism. Sequenced sample: blood. The CDR3 coding sequence is TGCGCCAGCAGCGAGGCGTTGGGGCCCTTCTCAGAGACCCAGTACTTC. This encodes CASSEALGPFSETQYF.